This T cell receptor (beta chain) derives from a study of early T cells in non-severe SARS-CoV-2 infection. V shed 3 bases, J shed 0 bases, and the junction held 5 bases outside the gene matches. The germline V gene encodes CDR1 SGHTA and CDR2 FQGNSA. CDR3 length equals 16 residues. The protocol attached unique molecular identifiers to individual cDNA molecules. MiXCR, applied by TCRdb to the 5' RACE reads, yields one record per CDR3 protein. The repertoire includes about 25,000 distinct CDR3 sequences, around 4.8% of them detected once, and under 7% sits in the top ten. The chain links TRBV7-2 to TRBJ2-3, with 8 positions matching TRBD2. The TCR sequence derives from an adult who was a healthcare worker with PCR-confirmed SARS-CoV-2 infection or an uninfected control (not recorded which). Sequencing input: whole blood. This chain's CDR3 is CASSFFSGTSTDTQYF. The DNA for the CDR3 is TGTGCCAGCAGCTTCTTTAGCGGGACCAGCACAGATACGCAGTATTTT.